This T cell receptor (beta chain) came from a study of cytotoxic CD8 clonotypes in ibrutinib-treated CLL. Some clones are missing from TCRdb's copy, which holds only in-frame ones; the method was immunoSEQ multiplex PCR. The data show 30,000 to 40,000 clones, with around 63% seen just once and around a quarter held by the top ten. The CDR3 extends over 16 amino acids. Germline-derived CDR1 and CDR2 are MNHEY and SMNVEV (reference sequence). Trimming took 8 bases from V and 3 from J, leaving 22 bases between them. The chain carries TRBV27 and TRBJ1-2; maybe TRBD1 (5 bases). The TCR comes from a human donor with chronic lymphocytic leukemia. The sequencing here drew on PBMCs, taken before ibrutinib treatment. The CDR3 protein is CASGARGRQMDYGYTF. DNA of the CDR3: TGTGCCAGCGGGGCTCGGGGCAGGCAGATGGACTATGGCTACACCTTC.